Below are 23 T cell receptor beta chains sequenced from a single sample in a study of shared clonotypes between healthy human individuals. Assay: immunoSEQ multiplex PCR; the TCRdb copy retains only in-frame clones and omits some. The sample records 400,000 to 500,000 clones, about three quarters being singletons. Sample: PBMCs. These receptors were obtained from a woman in her thirties or forties in good health. Some clones in this sample may be carry-over from other donors' samples.

To note about this clone: A read error is possible here, since a much larger clone lies one base away. Other DNA sequences in the same sample also yield this CDR3. Written as DNA, the CDR3 is TGCAGCGCCCGGGGACAGGGGGACTATGGCTACACTTTC. This sequence encodes CSARGQGDYGYTF. This sequence joins TRBV29-1 and TRBJ1-2, with TRBD1 matching 11 bases. Germline V CDR1 and CDR2: SQVTM, ANQGSEA. The CDR3 contains 13 residues.

This clone has only one observation. This sequence joins TRBV29-1 and TRBJ2-7; 8 nucleotides align to TRBD2. In germline, CDR1 is SQVTM, CDR2 ANQGSEA. Unmatched junction bases numbered 11, after V lost 1 base and J lost 3 bases. The CDR3 contains 16 residues. For the CDR3, the DNA is TGCAGCGTTGAAGGATGGCGCAACGGGGGGGGCTACGAGCAGTACTTC. It is translated as CSVEGWRNGGGYEQYF.

The sample holds one count of this clone. The chain has TRBV7-9 and TRBJ2-7, with TRBD2 matching 8 bases. Germline V gene sequence: CDR1 SEHNR, CDR2 FQNEAQ (reference sequence). J was trimmed by 2 bases and V by 5 bases; bases with no gene match: 5. The CDR3 has 14 residues. CDR3 nucleotide sequence: TGTGCCAGCAGCCCCCAGCGGGGGCCCTACGAGCAGTACTTC. Translated: CASSPQRGPYEQYF.

This chain links TRBV7-8 with TRBJ2-5, with 7 bases matching TRBD1. Germline V gene sequence: CDR1 SGHVS, CDR2 FQNEAQ. The V segment lost 7 bases and the J segment 5 bases; nucleotides outside the gene matches: 10. The CDR3 runs 14 residues. The CDR3 DNA is TGTGCCAGCACCGGGAAAGGGGGCCGCGAGACCCAGTACTTC. It specifies CASTGKGGRETQYF.

The chain uses TRBV19 and TRBJ2-5; D is possibly TRBD2 (6 bases). Germline lookup yields CDR1 LNHDA and CDR2 SQIVND (reference sequence). V was cut by 5 bases and J by 4 bases, with 11 bases left in between. The CDR3 has 13 residues. In DNA form, the CDR3 reads TGTGCCAGTAGTCCCGAGGAGGGAGAGACCCAGTACTTC. This encodes CASSPEEGETQYF.

V is TRBV19 and J is TRBJ1-5; D unclear. The CDR3 has 13 residues. Germline V gene lookup returns CDR1 LNHDA and CDR2 SQIVND (reference sequence). Trimming shortened V by 7 bases and J by 11 bases, and 18 bases separated the two germline ends. The CDR3 loop is CASKTPGKEAQHF. CDR3 coding DNA: TGTGCCAGTAAGACTCCCGGGAAGGAGGCCCAGCATTTT.

The V and J genes are TRBV25-1 and TRBJ2-7; no firm D call. V shed 8 bases and J shed 1 base, with 12 bases lying between them. The germline gives CDR1 MGHDK, CDR2 SYGVNS. There are 13 residues in the CDR3. CDR3 coding DNA: TGTGCCAGCTGGGCCGTGCCGTCCTACGAGCAGTACTTC. Protein sequence: CASWAVPSYEQYF.

The rearrangement links TRBV6-5 to TRBJ1-4, with D uncertain. Trimming left V 6 bases short and J 6 bases short, with 14 bases between. This CDR3 is built from 14 residues. CDR1 and CDR2 (germline): MNHEY, SVGAGI. This chain's CDR3 is CASSRAQPDEKLFF. CDR3 DNA sequence: TGTGCCAGCAGCCGGGCACAGCCTGATGAAAAACTGTTTTTT.

With regard to this clone: Within the sample, other DNA sequences also encode this same CDR3. The J gene is TRBJ1-2, the V gene TRBV6-1, with D uncertain. The CDR3 is made up of 15 amino acids. V was shortened by 3 bases and J by 7 bases, with 18 bases between the two germline ends. Germline assignment: CDR1 MNHNS and CDR2 SASEGT. CDR3 sequence reads: CASSEASTGGCGYTF. The CDR3 DNA is TGTGCCAGCAGTGAGGCATCGACCGGCGGGTGTGGCTACACCTTC.

The chain has TRBV11-1 and TRBJ2-7; D is unresolved. The CDR3 runs to 15 residues. V lost 0 bases and J lost 0, with 9 bases in between. Germline CDR1 reads SGHAT; CDR2 reads FQDESV (reference sequence). CDR3: CASSLAGVPSYEQYF. DNA of the CDR3: TGTGCCAGCAGCTTAGCGGGCGTACCCTCCTACGAGCAGTACTTC.

The V and J genes are TRBV9 and TRBJ1-6; D may be TRBD1 (6 bases). Germline-derived CDR1 and CDR2 are SGDLS and YYNGEE. Trimming took 3 bases from V and 0 from J, leaving 10 bases between them. The CDR3 is 16 residues long. The CDR3 is CASSAGQSSYNSPLHF. CDR3 sequence (DNA): TGTGCCAGCAGCGCCGGACAGAGCTCCTATAATTCACCCCTCCACTTT. The full variable domain, in which reference TRBV9 and TRBJ1-6 provide the parts outside the CDR3, is DSGVTQTPKHLITATGQRVTLRCSPRSGDLSVYWYQQSLDQGLQFLIQYYNGEERAKGNILERFSAQQFPDLHSELNLSSLELGDSALYFCASSAGQSSYNSPLHFGNGTRLTVT.

This chain joins TRBV27 and TRBJ2-7, with 9 bases matching TRBD2. The germline CDR1 and CDR2 sequences are MNHEY and SMNVEV (reference sequence). The CDR3 has 17 amino acids. Losses at the gene ends were 5 bases for V and 2 bases for J; bases not matched to a gene: 13. CDR3: CASSPHKGGRVAYEQYF. The CDR3, as DNA: TGTGCCAGCAGTCCCCATAAGGGCGGGAGGGTAGCCTACGAGCAGTACTTC.

The J gene is TRBJ2-1, the V gene TRBV7-2; D remains ambiguous. Trimming shortened V by 5 bases and J by 8 bases, and 22 bases separated the two germline ends. Germline V CDR1 and CDR2: SGHTA, FQGNSA. This CDR3 is 16 amino acids long. The CDR3 DNA follows: TGTGCCAGCAGCGACTCAACGACTGGAATAGGCCATGAGCAGTTCTTC. Protein sequence: CASSDSTTGIGHEQFF.

The gene calls are TRBV5-6 and TRBJ2-7; D unresolved. Germline assignment: CDR1 SGHDT and CDR2 YYEEEE. V was pared by 4 bases and J by 2 bases, with 7 bases between. This CDR3 spans 12 amino acids. The CDR3 nucleotides are TGTGCCAGCAGCAAGGAGACCTACGAGCAGTACTTC. Protein: CASSKETYEQYF.

V usage is TRBV6-5 and J usage is TRBJ2-1, with TRBD2 identical over 11 bases. V lost 5 bases to trimming and J lost 6 bases; unmatched junction nucleotides: 6. The germline V gene has CDR1 MNHEY and CDR2 SVGAGI. The CDR3 sequence is 15 residues long. The CDR3 reads CASSRLAGLINEQFF. The CDR3 DNA reads as TGTGCCAGCAGTCGACTAGCGGGGCTCATCAATGAGCAGTTCTTC.

The chain is built from TRBV4-1 and TRBJ2-1; 8 nucleotides match TRBD2. The CDR3 contains 15 residues. The germline gives CDR1 MGHRA, CDR2 YSYEKL. V dropped 7 bases and J dropped 1; count of bases not matched to a gene: 6. CDR3 protein: CASTSSGTSYNEQFF. As DNA, the CDR3 is TGCGCCAGCACCAGTAGCGGGACATCCTACAATGAGCAGTTCTTC.

This clone was detected a few times. The V gene is TRBV5-1, the J gene TRBJ2-7, with TRBD2 identical over 11 bases. The germline CDR1 and CDR2 sequences are SGHRS and YFSETQ. V lost 1 base and J lost 1; bases outside the gene matches: 4. The CDR3 totals 16 residues. This CDR3 reads CASSLTSGGPSYEQYF. The CDR3, as DNA: TGCGCCAGCAGCTTGACTAGCGGGGGACCTTCCTACGAGCAGTACTTC.

The table lists this clone with a few counts. This may be a read error, as it is one base from a much larger clone. This chain uses TRBV15 with TRBJ2-4, with 7 bases matching TRBD2. In germline, CDR1 is LNHNV, CDR2 YYDKDF (reference sequence). This CDR3 region has 16 residues. CDR3 in amino acids: CATSREGGTPPNIQHF. The CDR3 DNA is TGTGCCACCAGCAGAGAGGGGGGGACTCCGCCCAACATTCAGCACTTC. Full variable domain (outside the CDR3, taken from reference TRBV15 and TRBJ2-4): DAMVIQNPRYQVTQFGKPVTLSCSQTLNHNVMYWYQQKSSQAPKLLFHYYDKDFNNEADTPDNFQSRRPNTSFCFLDIRSPGLGDTAMYLCATSREGGTPPNIQHFGAGTRLSVL.

About this clone: This same CDR3 is encoded by further DNA sequences in the sample. The chain's CDR3 is CASSGQGGNQPQHF. CDR3 DNA: TGTGCCAGCAGTGGACAGGGAGGCAATCAGCCCCAGCATTTT. The chain is built from TRBV2 and TRBJ1-5; TRBD1 agrees at 7 bases. The length of the CDR3 is 14 residues. Trimming removed 4 bases from V and 2 bases from J; junction bases left unmatched: 2. Germline-derived CDR1 and CDR2 are SNHLY and FYNNEI. Full variable domain (rest looked up from reference TRBV2 and TRBJ1-5): EPEVTQTPSHQVTQMGQEVILRCVPISNHLYFYWYRQILGQKVEFLVSFYNNEISEKSEIFDDQFSVERPDGSNFTLKIRSTKLEDSAMYFCASSGQGGNQPQHFGDGTRLSIL.

The V gene is TRBV4-3, the J gene TRBJ2-7, with 10 bases aligning to TRBD2. The CDR3 is 15 amino acids. Germline lookup yields CDR1 LGHNA and CDR2 YSLEER. The ends lost 4 bases at V and 7 bases at J; junction bases unmatched: 10. CDR3 amino acids: CASSPRLAGDIEQYF. CDR3 bases: TGCGCCAGCAGCCCCCGTCTAGCGGGAGATATTGAGCAGTACTTC.

The rearrangement links TRBV28 to TRBJ2-7; possible D gene TRBD1, 5 bases. The germline CDR1 and CDR2 sequences are MDHEN and SYDVKM. V lost 7 bases, J lost 2 bases, and 15 bases lay in between. CDR3 length: 14 amino acids. CDR3 DNA: TGTGCCAGCACCCAGTTAAGGGGTACCTACGAGCAGTACTTC. Amino acid sequence: CASTQLRGTYEQYF.

This clone was detected only a few times. This chain joins TRBV18 and TRBJ1-1; D may be TRBD1 (5 bases). From germline, CDR1 is KGHSH and CDR2 LQKENI. Trimming removed 0 bases at V and 5 bases at J, with 10 bases between. This CDR3 spans 14 amino acids. The CDR3 sequence is CASSPPRAGTEAFF. The CDR3 DNA reads as TGTGCCAGCTCACCACCCAGGGCTGGAACTGAAGCTTTCTTT.

The V and J genes are TRBV6-1 and TRBJ1-1, with D maybe TRBD1 (5 bases). Germline V gives CDR1 MNHNS, CDR2 SASEGT. The CDR3 runs to 15 residues. V gave up 4 bases and J gave up 10 bases, with 22 bases separating them. The CDR3 loop is CASSAGPRDSSGAFF. For the CDR3, the DNA is TGTGCCAGCAGTGCAGGACCGCGCGACAGTTCAGGAGCTTTCTTT.